This T cell receptor (beta chain) derives from a study of shared clonotypes between healthy human individuals. Study background: Those who served as donors were two women and a few men between the ages of 18 and 49. Study-level results: The authors expected sequencing depth to affect clonotype sharing among donors.

To note about this clone: Antigen specificity is unknown.

The ends were cut back, 2 bases at V and 1 base at J, with 9 bases in the middle. Germline CDR1 reads MNHEY; CDR2 reads SVGAGI. The CDR3 spans 14 residues. This table comes from immunoSEQ multiplex PCR, and its TCRdb copy is limited to in-frame clones, with some not included. The table lists just over 2,000,000 clones, 85% to 95% of them singletons. The clonotype was recovered from a man aged 18 to 30 in good health. The sequenced material came from naive CD4+ T cells sorted from blood. The subset: CD45RA+ positively selected. This rearrangement joins TRBV6-5 to TRBJ2-7, with a possible D match to TRBD2 (6 bases). The CDR3 nucleotides are TGTGCCAGCAGTTACGGGACTCTATCCTACGAGCAGTACTTC. Amino acid sequence: CASSYGTLSYEQYF.